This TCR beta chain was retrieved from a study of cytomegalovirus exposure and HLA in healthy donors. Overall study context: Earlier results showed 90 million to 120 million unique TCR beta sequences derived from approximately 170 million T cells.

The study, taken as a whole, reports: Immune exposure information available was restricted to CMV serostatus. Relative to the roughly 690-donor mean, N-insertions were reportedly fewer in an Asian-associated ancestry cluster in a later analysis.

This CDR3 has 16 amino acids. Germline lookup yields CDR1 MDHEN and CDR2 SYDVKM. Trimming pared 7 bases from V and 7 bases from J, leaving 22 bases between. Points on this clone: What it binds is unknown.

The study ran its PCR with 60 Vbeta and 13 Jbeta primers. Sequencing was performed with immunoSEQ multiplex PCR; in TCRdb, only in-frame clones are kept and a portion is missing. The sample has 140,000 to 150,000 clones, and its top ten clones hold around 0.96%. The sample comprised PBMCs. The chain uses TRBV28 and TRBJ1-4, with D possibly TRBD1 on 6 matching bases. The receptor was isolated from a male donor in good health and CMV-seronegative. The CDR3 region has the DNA TGTGCCAGCACTTTGGGTGTGGGGGCGGAACGTGAAAAACTGTTTTTT. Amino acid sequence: CASTLGVGAEREKLFF. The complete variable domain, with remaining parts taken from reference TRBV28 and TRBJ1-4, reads DVKVTQSSRYLVKRTGEKVFLECVQDMDHENMFWYRQDPGLGLRLIYFSYDVKMKEKGDIPEGYSVSREKKERFSLILESASTNQTSMYLCASTLGVGAEREKLFFGSGTQLSVL.